The clone carrying this T cell receptor beta chain was seen only a few times. Its specificity is unknown. The data derive from a study of shared clonotypes between healthy human individuals. General study points: Having only a few donors restricted how much genetic and exposure-history diversity was captured. The four-donor shared clonotypes exceeded non-shared clonotypes in generation probability, with non-shared ones scoring lower.

Trimming stripped 2 bases from V and 3 bases from J, with 17 bases between. This CDR3 contains 16 residues. The germline CDR1 and CDR2 sequences are LGHNA and YSLEER. The method was immunoSEQ multiplex PCR; TCRdb's version includes in-frame clones alone and lacks a portion of them. The repertoire holds fewer than 850,000 clones, with about 96% as singletons. Naive-designated CD8 cells lacked CD45RO, were positively enriched for CCR7, and omitted terminally differentiated effector memory CD45RA+ cells. Donors, healthy HIV-negative adults, lacked recent acute infections or vaccinations. Sequenced: naive CD8+ T cells sorted from blood. The rearrangement links TRBV4-3 to TRBJ2-7; unclear D gene. This clonotype originated in a man aged 25 to 40 in good health. CDR3 in DNA: TGCGCCAGCAGCCAACGAAATGAGGTTTCGCGCTACGAGCAGTACTTC. It is translated as CASSQRNEVSRYEQYF.